Below are 29 T cell receptor beta chains sequenced from a single sample in a study of cytotoxic CD8 clonotypes in ibrutinib-treated CLL. The repertoire was sequenced with immunoSEQ multiplex PCR; TCRdb's copy has only in-frame clones and lacks some. This sample has 270,000 or so clones; approximately 79% occur once, and the top ten carry around 6%. The sequences come from PBMCs, collected at disease progression, from a patient treated with ibrutinib. These receptors were taken from a human donor with chronic lymphocytic leukemia.

This clone has just a few counts. The chain couples TRBV9 to TRBJ2-1; maybe TRBD1 (5 bases). The germline CDR1 and CDR2 sequences are SGDLS and YYNGEE. Trimming stripped 2 bases from V and 0 bases from J, with 6 bases between. The CDR3 sequence is 14 residues long. The CDR3 coding sequence is TGTGCCAGCAGCGTCAGGGACTCCTACAATGAGCAGTTCTTC. Encoded protein: CASSVRDSYNEQFF. The full variable domain, its missing parts supplied by reference TRBV9 and TRBJ2-1, is DSGVTQTPKHLITATGQRVTLRCSPRSGDLSVYWYQQSLDQGLQFLIQYYNGEERAKGNILERFSAQQFPDLHSELNLSSLELGDSALYFCASSVRDSYNEQFFGPGTRLTVL.

This clone has only a few counts. The V call is TRBV19, the J call TRBJ2-5; D gene uncertain. Trimming took 2 bases from V and 1 from J, leaving 11 bases between them. The CDR3 consists of 15 residues. CDR1 LNHDA and CDR2 SQIVND come from the germline V gene (reference sequence). The CDR3: CASSILTVSQETQYF. The DNA for the CDR3 is TGTGCCAGTAGTATACTAACAGTTTCCCAAGAGACCCAGTACTTC.

This chain connects TRBV9 to TRBJ2-1; a weak D match, TRBD2 (6 bases). The CDR3 contains 16 residues. V was cut by 4 bases and J by 0 bases, with 14 bases left in between. CDR1 is SGDLS and CDR2 is YYNGEE in the germline V gene. CDR3 residues: CASSSRADYSYNEQFF. The CDR3 nucleotides are TGTGCCAGCAGCTCCAGAGCGGACTACTCCTACAATGAGCAGTTCTTC.

The chain links TRBV6-6 to TRBJ2-7, with 10 bases lining up with TRBD1. In germline, CDR1 is MNHNY, CDR2 SVGAGI (reference sequence). V shed 6 bases, J shed 5 bases, and the junction held 7 bases outside the gene matches. This CDR3 comprises 14 residues. The CDR3 nucleotides are TGTGCCAGCAGGAGGGACAGGGGAATCGACGAGCAGTACTTC. It specifies CASRRDRGIDEQYF.

In its sample, this clone was seen a few times. Here the CDR3 DNA reads TGCGCCAGCAGCTTGGGCACTTTAACAGGCTATGGCTACACCTTC. Translated, it gives CASSLGTLTGYGYTF. The V and J genes are TRBV5-1 and TRBJ1-2, with D perhaps matching TRBD1 (5 bases). The CDR3 is 15 residues long. Germline CDR1 reads SGHRS; CDR2 reads YFSETQ. V was clipped by 0 bases and J by 4 bases, with 13 bases between them.

A remark on this clone: Additional DNA sequences in this sample encode the identical CDR3. V gene TRBV28 combines with J gene TRBJ1-1; D unresolved. This CDR3 contains 13 residues. Germline assignment: CDR1 MDHEN and CDR2 SYDVKM. V was trimmed by 2 bases and J by 3 bases, leaving 7 bases between them. The CDR3 is CASSLRGDTEAFF. CDR3 coding DNA: TGTGCCAGCAGTTTACGGGGAGACACTGAAGCTTTCTTT.

V usage is TRBV27 and J usage is TRBJ2-1, with 7 bases matching TRBD1. In germline, CDR1 is MNHEY, CDR2 SMNVEV (reference sequence). The CDR3 totals 14 residues. The V gene end was trimmed by 6 bases and the J gene end by 4 bases; junction bases not matched to a gene: 6. The CDR3 DNA sequence: TGTGCCAGCAGCCCTATCAGGGGGTACAATGAGCAGTTCTTC. Translating it yields CASSPIRGYNEQFF.

The chain employs TRBV5-5 and TRBJ2-7; TRBD2 matches at 15 bases. Germline values: CDR1 SGHKS, CDR2 YYEKEE (reference sequence). Trimming took 3 bases from V and 4 from J; bases not matched to a gene: 5. The CDR3 is made up of 16 amino acids. Here the CDR3 DNA reads TGTGCCAGCAGCTCGCCCGGGACTAGCGGGAGGTACGAGCAGTACTTC. This codes for CASSSPGTSGRYEQYF.

The genes are TRBV18 and TRBJ2-7; the D gene is possibly TRBD1 (5 bases). V dropped 4 bases and J dropped 0 bases, with 10 bases sitting between them. This CDR3 comprises 14 residues. Germline CDR1 and CDR2: KGHSH and LQKENI. The CDR3: CASSRSTDSYEQYF. CDR3 sequence (DNA): TGTGCCAGCTCACGGTCGACAGACTCCTACGAGCAGTACTTC.

The J gene is TRBJ1-1, the V gene TRBV28; D gene uncertain. The CDR3 loop spans 14 amino acids. Between the trimmed V and J ends, which lost 5 bases and 0 bases, there was a span of 10 bases. Germline CDR1 and CDR2: MDHEN and SYDVKM. Here the CDR3 reads CASSRSRLNTEAFF. The CDR3 nucleotides are TGTGCCAGCAGTAGGAGCAGACTGAACACTGAAGCTTTCTTT.

The V gene is TRBV2, the J gene TRBJ1-2; no definite D call. The germline V gene has CDR1 SNHLY and CDR2 FYNNEI. This CDR3 is 12 amino acids long. Trimming cost V 7 bases and J 4 bases, with 10 bases left between them. The CDR3: CASTERVYGYTF. In DNA form, the CDR3 reads TGTGCCAGCACCGAACGGGTCTATGGCTACACCTTC.

The V gene is TRBV7-9, the J gene TRBJ2-7; no reliable D call. Trimming removed 0 bases at V and 7 bases at J, with 13 bases between. Germline CDR1 is SEHNR and CDR2 is FQNEAQ (reference sequence). The CDR3 totals 14 residues. The DNA for the CDR3 is TGTGCCAGCAGCTTAGCGGGTAAGACGCGGGAGCAGTACTTC. Its translation: CASSLAGKTREQYF. Complete variable domain (other parts from reference TRBV7-9 and TRBJ2-7): DTGVSQNPRHKITKRGQNVTFRCDPISEHNRLYWYRQTLGQGPEFLTYFQNEAQLEKSRLLSDRFSAERPKGSFSTLEIQRTEQGDSAMYLCASSLAGKTREQYFGPGTRLTVT.

This rearrangement joins TRBV2 to TRBJ1-2; 10 nucleotides match TRBD1. Unmatched junction bases numbered 9, after V lost 7 bases and J lost 7 bases. From germline, CDR1 is SNHLY and CDR2 FYNNEI. The CDR3 sequence is 14 residues long. The CDR3 sequence: CASMGDRGPFGYTF. In DNA, the CDR3 is TGTGCCAGCATGGGGGACAGGGGTCCCTTTGGCTACACCTTC.

The chain employs TRBV11-2 and TRBJ2-7, with D hard to call. V was cut by 1 base and J by 2 bases, with 12 bases left in between. The germline V gene has CDR1 SGHAT and CDR2 FQNNGV. This CDR3 comprises 15 residues. The chain's CDR3 is CASSLVRSPTYEQYF. For the CDR3, the DNA is TGTGCCAGCAGCTTAGTTCGCTCACCTACCTACGAGCAGTACTTC.

V usage is TRBV11-2 and J usage is TRBJ2-7; D may be TRBD1 (6 bases). This CDR3 has 14 residues. Per germline, CDR1 SGHAT and CDR2 FQNNGV. V was trimmed by 5 bases and J by 4 bases, leaving 15 bases between them. CDR3: CASSQGRRRYEQYF. The DNA of the CDR3 is TGTGCCAGCAGCCAGGGGCGTCGTAGGTACGAGCAGTACTTC.

This clone was picked up one time. This chain links TRBV4-1 with TRBJ1-4, with 8 bases aligning to TRBD1. V dropped 3 bases and J dropped 8; count of bases not matched to a gene: 17. This CDR3 spans 18 amino acids. Per the germline V gene, CDR1 is MGHRA and CDR2 is YSYEKL. The CDR3 DNA is TGCGCCAGCAGCCACCACCCGACTACCGGGACAGGCGCCGAAAAACTGTTTTTT. Protein sequence: CASSHHPTTGTGAEKLFF.

The rearrangement joins TRBV5-1 to TRBJ2-7; maybe TRBD2 (5 bases). The CDR3 consists of 15 residues. V was shortened by 0 bases and J by 4 bases, with 14 bases between the two germline ends. Germline V gene sequence: CDR1 SGHRS, CDR2 YFSETQ. CDR3 DNA: TGCGCCAGCAGCTTGGTTGGCGCGGGTCGATACGAGCAGTACTTC. This translates into CASSLVGAGRYEQYF.

The chain employs TRBV9 and TRBJ2-7, with TRBD2 matching 10 bases. Germline lookup yields CDR1 SGDLS and CDR2 YYNGEE. The CDR3 covers 15 residues. Trimming cost V 1 base and J 6 bases; bases outside gene matches: 7. CDR3 sequence reads: CASSVTLAGDGEQYF. In nucleotides, the CDR3 is TGTGCCAGCAGCGTAACGCTAGCGGGGGATGGCGAGCAGTACTTC.

V and J are TRBV6-5 and TRBJ2-3; maybe TRBD2 (6 bases). V shed 4 bases and J shed 0 bases, with 11 bases lying between them. Germline-derived CDR1 and CDR2 are MNHEY and SVGAGI. The CDR3 consists of 15 residues. CDR3 sequence (DNA): TGTGCCAGCAGTTCCTCCGGGACTAGCACAGATACGCAGTATTTT. Amino acids: CASSSSGTSTDTQYF.

Only a few counts were recorded for this clone. The V gene is TRBV9, the J gene TRBJ2-7; 9 positions match TRBD1. CDR1 is SGDLS, CDR2 YYNGEE, per germline. The ends lost 1 base at V and 2 bases at J; junction bases unmatched: 4. CDR3 length equals 15 residues. The DNA for the CDR3 is TGTGCCAGCAGCGTAACCGGGACAGGGACCTACGAGCAGTACTTC. This translates into CASSVTGTGTYEQYF. Looking up the rest from reference TRBV9 and TRBJ2-7 gives the full variable domain: DSGVTQTPKHLITATGQRVTLRCSPRSGDLSVYWYQQSLDQGLQFLIQYYNGEERAKGNILERFSAQQFPDLHSELNLSSLELGDSALYFCASSVTGTGTYEQYFGPGTRLTVT.

This chain uses TRBV11-2 with TRBJ2-1; TRBD1 matches at 10 bases. Germline V lookup: CDR1 SGHAT, CDR2 FQNNGV. V lost 4 bases and J lost 4; bases outside the gene matches: 7. The CDR3 consists of 16 residues. DNA for the CDR3: TGTGCCAGCAGCTCTTTCCGGGACAGGGGTTACAATGAGCAGTTCTTC. Residues: CASSSFRDRGYNEQFF.

V gene TRBV5-6 combines with J gene TRBJ1-5; 7 nucleotides line up with TRBD1. This CDR3 contains 13 residues. Germline assignment: CDR1 SGHDT and CDR2 YYEEEE. Losses at the gene ends were 3 bases for V and 8 bases for J; bases not matched to a gene: 5. The CDR3 bases are TGTGCCAGCAGCTCGACAGGGCTCGAGCCCCAGCATTTT. It is translated as CASSSTGLEPQHF.

The J gene is TRBJ2-7, the V gene TRBV6-1; a weak D match, TRBD1 (6 bases). Germline CDR1 MNHNS, CDR2 SASEGT. The CDR3 is 14 amino acids. V shed 7 bases and J shed 0 bases, with 13 bases lying between them. The CDR3 region has the DNA TGTGCCAGCATGAAGAGGACAGCCTCCTACGAGCAGTACTTC. Encoded protein: CASMKRTASYEQYF.

The chain recombines TRBV29-1 with TRBJ2-5; 7 bases line up with TRBD2. Germline trimming cut 8 bases from V and 3 bases from J; bases unmatched to any gene: 9. Germline CDR1 and CDR2: SQVTM and ANQGSEA. The CDR3 spans 13 residues. The CDR3 region is CSSWSGGKETQYF. CDR3 in DNA: TGCAGCTCATGGTCGGGGGGTAAAGAGACCCAGTACTTC. Combining the CDR3 with reference TRBV29-1 and TRBJ2-5 gives the whole variable domain SAVISQKPSRDICQRGTSLTIQCQVDSQVTMMFWYRQQPGQSLTLIATANQGSEATYESGFVIDKFPISRPNLTFSTLTVSNMSPEDSSIYLCSSWSGGKETQYFGPGTRLLVL.

This chain links TRBV2 with TRBJ2-1, with no clear D. This CDR3 contains 16 residues. Trimming stripped 2 bases from V and 0 bases from J, with 11 bases between. Germline assignment: CDR1 SNHLY and CDR2 FYNNEI. The CDR3 DNA reads TGTGCCAGCAGTGAACAAGGGCAGAGCTCCTACAATGAGCAGTTCTTC. It codes for CASSEQGQSSYNEQFF. The full variable domain, rest sourced from reference TRBV2 and TRBJ2-1, is EPEVTQTPSHQVTQMGQEVILRCVPISNHLYFYWYRQILGQKVEFLVSFYNNEISEKSEIFDDQFSVERPDGSNFTLKIRSTKLEDSAMYFCASSEQGQSSYNEQFFGPGTRLTVL.

This chain connects TRBV5-1 to TRBJ2-5, with 10 nucleotides matching TRBD2. Germline loops: CDR1 SGHRS, CDR2 YFSETQ. The junction had 10 bases not matched to a gene; V was cut back by 4 bases and J by 4 bases. The CDR3 spans 16 residues. The CDR3 reads CASSPLLAGVGETQYF. The CDR3 DNA follows: TGCGCCAGCAGCCCCCTCCTAGCGGGAGTAGGAGAGACCCAGTACTTC.

This chain connects TRBV12-5 to TRBJ2-4, with D perhaps TRBD2 (5 bases). The CDR3 contains 16 residues. The germline gives CDR1 LGHNT, CDR2 FRNRAP. V lost 6 bases to trimming and J lost 4 bases, with 19 bases between them. CDR3 amino acids: CASGHVPRGHKNIQYF. The CDR3 DNA reads TGTGCTAGTGGCCACGTCCCGAGAGGGCATAAAAACATTCAGTACTTC.

This sequence joins TRBV2 and TRBJ2-3, with D perhaps TRBD2 (7 bases). V lost 6 bases to trimming and J lost 3 bases, with 19 bases between them. Germline CDR1 and CDR2: SNHLY and FYNNEI. This CDR3 comprises 16 residues. CDR3 DNA: TGTGCCAGCAGCCGCCTTGGGGGGGCTATAACAGATACGCAGTATTTT. This encodes CASSRLGGAITDTQYF.

In this sample, this clone turned up a few times. The chain joins TRBV29-1 to TRBJ1-5; D is perhaps TRBD1 (5 bases). The CDR3 is 13 residues long. CDR1 is SQVTM, CDR2 ANQGSEA, per germline. Trimming cost V 4 bases and J 4 bases, with 11 bases left between them. CDR3 sequence (DNA): TGCAGCGTTGTCCAGGAGGGGAATCAGCCCCAGCATTTT. Residues: CSVVQEGNQPQHF. The whole variable domain, filled in from reference TRBV29-1 and TRBJ1-5, reads SAVISQKPSRDICQRGTSLTIQCQVDSQVTMMFWYRQQPGQSLTLIATANQGSEATYESGFVIDKFPISRPNLTFSTLTVSNMSPEDSSIYLCSVVQEGNQPQHFGDGTRLSIL.